These 20 T cell receptor beta chains were all obtained from the same sample, sequenced in a study of blood T cell repertoires in COVID-19 (dated by TCRdb to about 2020). The library came from the immunoSEQ multiplex PCR assay. TCRdb carries this immuneACCESS record with in-frame sequences only. Its versions omit some clonotypes, under half of them owing to an unresolved V gene in the studies checked, with the rest unexplained. This sample holds 95,000 to 150,000 clones; 80% to 85% were observed only once. Roughly 3.9% of the sample lies in the top ten. The sequencing input was PBMCs or T cells enriched from blood (not recorded which). Receptor source: a woman aged 30 to 39 who had recovered from COVID-19.

This chain connects TRBV5-1 to TRBJ2-2; TRBD2 is a possible D gene (6 bases). Germline V lookup: CDR1 SGHRS, CDR2 YFSETQ. V was trimmed by 0 bases and J by 1 base, leaving 7 bases between them. CDR3 length: 15 amino acids. In nucleotides, the CDR3 is TGCGCCAGCAGCTTGGGACTAGGGAACACCGGGGAGCTGTTTTTT. This gives the protein CASSLGLGNTGELFF.

The gene calls are TRBV6-5 and TRBJ2-1; D ambiguous. The CDR3 contains 15 residues. V was cut by 4 bases and J by 0 bases, with 10 bases left in between. Germline-derived CDR1 and CDR2 are MNHEY and SVGAGI. This CDR3 is CASSFSRSSYNEQFF. The CDR3, as DNA: TGTGCCAGCAGTTTCAGTAGGAGCTCCTACAATGAGCAGTTCTTC.

This rearrangement joins TRBV6-5 to TRBJ2-7; 8 nucleotides agree with TRBD1. This CDR3 has 14 residues. The J segment lost 3 bases and the V segment lost 6 bases, leaving 7 bases of the junction unmatched. From germline, CDR1 is MNHEY and CDR2 SVGAGI. CDR3 in amino acids: CASSLDRVLYEQYF. CDR3 nucleotides: TGTGCCAGCAGCTTGGACAGGGTTCTCTACGAGCAGTACTTC.

The V and J genes are TRBV13 and TRBJ1-4; 11 nucleotides line up with TRBD1. CDR1 PRHDT and CDR2 FYEKMQ come from the germline V gene (reference sequence). V shed 5 bases, J shed 8 bases, and the junction held 4 bases outside the gene matches. The CDR3 length is 14 residues. CDR3 DNA: TGTGCCAGCAGCCGGGACAGGGGGAGGGAAAAACTGTTTTTT. Encoded protein: CASSRDRGREKLFF.

The chain has TRBV6-2 or TRBV6-3 and TRBJ1-2; 7 nucleotides agree with TRBD1. After removal of 6 bases from V and 8 bases from J, the junction contained 12 bases not matched to a gene. From germline, CDR1 is MNHEY and CDR2 SVGEGT. This CDR3 spans 14 amino acids. The CDR3 DNA follows: TGTGCCAGCAGCCAAGGGGGCGCGAGTCGGGGCTACACCTTC. It specifies CASSQGGASRGYTF.

The gene calls are TRBV20-1 and TRBJ2-1, with D possibly matching TRBD2 (5 bases). The CDR3 runs to 10 residues. Germline CDR1 reads DFQATT; CDR2 reads SNEGSKA (reference sequence). V shed 5 bases and J shed 12 bases, with 11 bases lying between them. Written as DNA, the CDR3 is TGCAGTGCTCCCTCCGGGGTGCAGTTCTTC. Its translation is CSAPSGVQFF.

The genes are TRBV6-2 or TRBV6-3 and TRBJ2-7; D remains unclear. The CDR3 has 14 residues. The germline gives CDR1 MNHEY, CDR2 SVGEGT. The V gene lost 4 bases and the J gene lost 6 bases, with 16 bases spanning the gap. This CDR3 is CASSFIQQKREQYF. CDR3 in DNA: TGTGCCAGCAGTTTCATCCAGCAGAAGCGCGAGCAGTACTTC.

The rearrangement uses TRBV30 and TRBJ1-2; 8 bases line up with TRBD1. Unmatched junction bases numbered 2, after V lost 0 bases and J lost 5 bases. Germline V CDR1 and CDR2: GTSNPN, SVGIG (reference sequence). This CDR3 has 13 residues. This CDR3 is CAWSVDRGYGYTF. The CDR3, as DNA: TGTGCCTGGAGTGTAGACAGGGGTTATGGCTACACCTTC.

This clone was detected only a few times. The rearrangement uses TRBV11-3 and TRBJ1-2; D gene unclear. The CDR3 is made up of 12 amino acids. V shed 2 bases and J shed 12 bases, with 13 bases lying between them. CDR1 and CDR2 (germline): SGHNT, YENEEA. CDR3 DNA sequence: TGTGCCAGCAGCTTATTTCCTTTGGCTGACACCTTC. This gives the protein CASSLFPLADTF.

The V call is TRBV5-1, the J call TRBJ2-7; 9 positions agree with TRBD1. This CDR3 region has 16 residues. J was trimmed by 5 bases and V by 6 bases; bases with no gene match: 15. Germline V gives CDR1 SGHRS, CDR2 YFSETQ. The CDR3 region has the DNA TGCGCCAGCAATCCAACACCGGGACAGGGCTTCCACGAGCAGTACTTC. Translating it yields CASNPTPGQGFHEQYF. The complete variable domain, with remaining parts taken from reference TRBV5-1 and TRBJ2-7, reads KAGVTQTPRYLIKTRGQQVTLSCSPISGHRSVSWYQQTPGQGLQFLFEYFSETQRNKGNFPGRFSGRQFSNSRSEMNVSTLELGDSALYLCASNPTPGQGFHEQYFGPGTRLTVT.

V is TRBV6-1 and J is TRBJ1-2; D might be TRBD1 (6 bases). Germline values: CDR1 MNHNS, CDR2 SASEGT. V lost 3 bases and J lost 8, with 19 bases in between. The CDR3 is 15 residues long. The CDR3, as DNA: TGTGCCAGCAGTGATACAGGGTTTCCTCGGTGGGGCTACACCTTC. Amino acid sequence: CASSDTGFPRWGYTF.

This sequence joins TRBV11-3 and TRBJ2-1; maybe TRBD2 (6 bases). The CDR3 sequence is 14 residues long. The germline V and J ends were trimmed by 6 bases and 8 bases, with 17 bases remaining between them. Germline V gene lookup returns CDR1 SGHNT and CDR2 YENEEA. CDR3 sequence: CASSTGLARDEQFF. The CDR3 DNA reads TGTGCCAGCAGTACCGGGCTAGCGAGGGATGAGCAGTTCTTC.

This chain links TRBV14 with TRBJ2-7, with TRBD2 identical over 10 bases. This CDR3 spans 17 amino acids. With V trimmed by 1 base and J by 2 bases, 8 bases remained unmatched. CDR1 is SGHDN and CDR2 is FVKESK in the germline V gene. The CDR3 nucleotides are TGTGCCAGCAGCCAAGCCCTCGGACTAGCGGCGCCCTACGAGCAGTACTTC. Its translation is CASSQALGLAAPYEQYF.

The V and J genes are TRBV7-9 and TRBJ1-6, with unresolved D. CDR1 and CDR2 from the germline V gene are SEHNR and FQNEAQ (reference sequence). V lost 2 bases to trimming and J lost 8 bases, with 4 bases between them. This CDR3 region has 12 residues. CDR3 region: CASSLLDSPLHF. The CDR3 nucleotides read TGTGCCAGCAGCTTACTCGATTCACCCCTCCACTTT.

V usage is TRBV3-1 (or the pseudogene TRBV3-2) and J usage is TRBJ2-3; 9 bases match TRBD1. The CDR3 spans 15 residues. Germline-derived CDR1 and CDR2 are LGHDT and YNNKEL (reference sequence). Trimming removed 4 bases from V and 1 base from J; junction bases left unmatched: 3. The CDR3 protein is CASSPGQGGTDTQYF. DNA for the CDR3: TGTGCCAGCAGCCCGGGACAGGGCGGCACAGATACGCAGTATTTT.

V is TRBV30 and J is TRBJ1-5; 9 bases are shared with TRBD1. The CDR3 loop spans 13 amino acids. Germline CDR1 reads GTSNPN; CDR2 reads SVGIG (reference sequence). With V trimmed by 8 bases and J by 5 bases, 7 bases remained unmatched. The CDR3 spells CAGGQGNYQPQHF. For the CDR3, the DNA is TGTGCCGGCGGACAGGGGAATTATCAGCCCCAGCATTTT.

The rearrangement uses TRBV9 and TRBJ1-4; D is possibly TRBD1 (5 bases). This CDR3 is built from 16 residues. Trimming stripped 4 bases from V and 8 bases from J, with 21 bases between. The germline CDR1 and CDR2 sequences are SGDLS and YYNGEE. The CDR3 region has the DNA TGTGCCAGCAGCCCTAGTGGGGGGACGGCCTGGGAAAAACTGTTTTTT. Translating it yields CASSPSGGTAWEKLFF.

This clone was recorded a few times. V gene TRBV1 combines with J gene TRBJ2-7; the table names TRBD2, a call not compared with the DNA. TRBV1 is classified as a pseudogene. This CDR3 has 12 amino acids. CDR3 DNA: TGCACCAGCCTGGCGGGGGGCCTTGAGCAGTACTTC. It specifies CTSLAGGLEQYF.

This clone was observed a single time. The chain recombines TRBV29-1 with TRBJ1-5; 11 bases are a match to TRBD1. V shed 6 bases and J 7 bases; nucleotides not matched to a gene: 5. The V gene's germline CDR1 is SQVTM and CDR2 ANQGSEA. The CDR3 covers 13 residues. The CDR3 protein is CSVAGQGDQPQHF. The DNA for the CDR3 is TGCAGCGTAGCGGGACAGGGGGACCAGCCCCAGCATTTT.

The chain couples TRBV28 to TRBJ1-1; 8 nucleotides match TRBD1. The germline V gene encodes CDR1 MDHEN and CDR2 SYDVKM. V shed 4 bases, J shed 3 bases, and the junction held 13 bases outside the gene matches. The CDR3 runs 17 residues. CDR3 DNA: TGTGCCAGCAGTTCCCGGGCAGGGGGCCTATGGGACACTGAAGCTTTCTTT. Encoded protein: CASSSRAGGLWDTEAFF.